What follows is one TCR beta chain and its context. What it recognizes is unknown. Deep-level settings were used for running the assay. Some clones are missing from TCRdb's copy, which holds only in-frame ones; the method was immunoSEQ multiplex PCR. The sample carries fewer than 3 million clones, about nine tenths recorded once. The V end lost 6 bases, the J end lost 7 bases, and 13 bases lay between the germline ends. Germline V gene sequence: CDR1 MDHEN, CDR2 SYDVKM. The length of the CDR3 is 13 residues. The data derive from a study of shared clonotypes between healthy human individuals. The wider study: Researchers assigned three CD4 naive, three CD4 memory, two CD8 naive and one CD8 memory plate to each donor.

Study-level results: Of the naive CD4 clonotypes, around 4.8% were shared across a few donors. It was expected that sequencing depth would affect clonotype sharing among donors.

Specimen: naive CD4+ T cells from PBMCs. Subset noted: CD45RA+ positively selected. The origin of this receptor is a man aged 18 to 35 in good health. Some clones in this sample may be carry-over from other donors' samples. This chain joins TRBV28 and TRBJ2-1, with unresolved D. The CDR3 is CASSPPPWNEQFF. In nucleotides, the CDR3 is TGTGCCAGCAGCCCTCCCCCGTGGAATGAGCAGTTCTTC. Using reference TRBV28 and TRBJ2-1 for the parts outside the CDR3, the full variable domain is DVKVTQSSRYLVKRTGEKVFLECVQDMDHENMFWYRQDPGLGLRLIYFSYDVKMKEKGDIPEGYSVSREKKERFSLILESASTNQTSMYLCASSPPPWNEQFFGPGTRLTVL.